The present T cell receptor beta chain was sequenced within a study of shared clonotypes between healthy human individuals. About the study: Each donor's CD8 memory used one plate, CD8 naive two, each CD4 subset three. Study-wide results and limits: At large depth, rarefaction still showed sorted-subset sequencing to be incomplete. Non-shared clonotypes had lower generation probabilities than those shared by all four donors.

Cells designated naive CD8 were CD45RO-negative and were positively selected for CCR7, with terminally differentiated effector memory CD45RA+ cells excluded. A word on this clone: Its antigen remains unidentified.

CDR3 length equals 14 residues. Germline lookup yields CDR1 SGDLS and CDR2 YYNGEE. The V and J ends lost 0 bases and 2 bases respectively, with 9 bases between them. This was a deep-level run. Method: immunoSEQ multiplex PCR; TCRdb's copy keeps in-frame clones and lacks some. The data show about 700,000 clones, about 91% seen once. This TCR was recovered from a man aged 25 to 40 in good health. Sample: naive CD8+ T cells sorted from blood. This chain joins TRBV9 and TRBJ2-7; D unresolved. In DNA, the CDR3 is TGTGCCAGCAGCGTAGGGGATAGGGCCTACGAGCAGTACTTC. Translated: CASSVGDRAYEQYF.